This T cell receptor (beta chain) was documented in a study of naive and memory T cell subsets. With 5 bases removed from V and 3 bases from J, the gap between germline ends came to 11 bases. The CDR3 has 14 amino acids. This clonotype has a handful of counts. The beta constant-region primer was an equimolar mix of two oligonucleotides covering TRBC1 and TRBC2. Ligated cDNA was amplified by four rounds of PCR with nested alpha and beta constant-region primers and SP2. MiXCR was run by TCRdb on the UMI-ligation and nested PCR reads, yielding one entry per CDR3 protein. The repertoire consists of about 34,000 distinct CDR3 sequences, with 18% occurring once and the leading ten covering 3% to 3.5%.

This receptor was obtained from a human donor in good health. Sequences were obtained from effector memory CD4+ T cells from blood. Subset noted: effector memory, CD45RA- CD27-. The chain employs TRBV12-3 or TRBV12-4 and TRBJ1-5, with D possibly TRBD1 on 6 matching bases. The CDR3 here is CASSPRGDNQPQHF. CDR3 nucleotide sequence: TGTGCCAGCAGTCCGAGGGGGGACAATCAGCCCCAGCATTTT.